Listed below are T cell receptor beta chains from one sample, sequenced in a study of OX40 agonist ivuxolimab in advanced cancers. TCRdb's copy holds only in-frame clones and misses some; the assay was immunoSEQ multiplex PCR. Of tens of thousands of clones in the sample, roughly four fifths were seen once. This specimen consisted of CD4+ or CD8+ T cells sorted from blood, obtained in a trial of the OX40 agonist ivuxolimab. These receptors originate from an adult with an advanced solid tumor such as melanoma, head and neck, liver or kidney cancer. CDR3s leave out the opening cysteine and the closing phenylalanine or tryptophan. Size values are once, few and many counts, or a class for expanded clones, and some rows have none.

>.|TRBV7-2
ASSLNRGLEQY
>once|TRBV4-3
ASSQDGDTDTQY
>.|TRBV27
ATFGVGRPTEAF
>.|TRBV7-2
ASSKTGSPQVANVLT
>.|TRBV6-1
ASSERGRNEKLF
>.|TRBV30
AWSGGLPRSYEQY
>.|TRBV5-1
ASSPRGGNEQF
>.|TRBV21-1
ASSPRGHRNTGELF
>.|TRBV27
ASSLGVRWHKF
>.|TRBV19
ASSTSGYGYT
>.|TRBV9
ASSGTGVFDGYT
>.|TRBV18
ASSAVQGATEAF
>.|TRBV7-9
ASSPGGGYYGYT
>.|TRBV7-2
ASSGGAQETQY
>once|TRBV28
ASSTGLSNQPQH
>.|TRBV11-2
ASSLGVTVNTEAF
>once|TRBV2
ASSEYRGTGELF
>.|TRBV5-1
ASSLVGQSEKLF
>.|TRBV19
ASSTYGLVSYEQY
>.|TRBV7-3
ASSRQGRTEAF
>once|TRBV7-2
ANRGQGKAEQF
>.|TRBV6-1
ASSGQASSSYNSPLH
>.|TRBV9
ASSVVDSFNTEAF
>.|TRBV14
ASSQDGVEQY
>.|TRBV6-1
ASGSSGNTIY
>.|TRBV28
ASSPSGGNEQF
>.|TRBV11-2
ASSKPSGRIIGADTQY
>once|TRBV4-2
ASTPFVGVAGELF
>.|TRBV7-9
ASSLEVGGGYYGYT